Described below is a single T cell receptor (beta chain) sequence and its context. The table came from immunoSEQ multiplex PCR; TCRdb's copy has only in-frame clones and leaves some out. Found here are approximately 89,000 clones, 80% to 90% of them singletons; the top ten hold over 15%. CDR1 and CDR2 (germline): SGHNT, YYREEE (reference sequence). The CDR3 has 16 residues. J was trimmed by 8 bases and V by 0 bases; bases with no gene match: 11. The data were taken from a study of control samples from healthy donors and cancer patients. The sample comprised blood. This receptor was identified in a man aged 50-60 years in good health. The V and J genes are TRBV5-4 and TRBJ2-4, with 7 bases that match TRBD1. The CDR3 DNA sequence: TGTGCCAGCAGCTTGGAGGCGACAGGGAAAAGGGACATTCAGTACTTC. This sequence encodes CASSLEATGKRDIQYF. Filled out from reference TRBV5-4 and TRBJ2-4, the complete variable domain reads ETGVTQSPTHLIKTRGQQVTLRCSSQSGHNTVSWYQQALGQGPQFIFQYYREEENGRGNFPPRFSGLQFPNYSSELNVNALELDDSALYLCASSLEATGKRDIQYFGAGTRLSVL.